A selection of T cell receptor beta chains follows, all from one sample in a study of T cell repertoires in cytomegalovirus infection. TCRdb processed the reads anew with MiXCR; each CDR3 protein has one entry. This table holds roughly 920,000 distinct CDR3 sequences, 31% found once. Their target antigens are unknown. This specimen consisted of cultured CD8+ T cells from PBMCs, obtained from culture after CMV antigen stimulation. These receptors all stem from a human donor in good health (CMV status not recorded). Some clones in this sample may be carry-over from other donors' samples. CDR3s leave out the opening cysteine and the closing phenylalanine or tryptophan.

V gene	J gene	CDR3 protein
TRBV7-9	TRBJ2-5	ASSLALKGYGETQY
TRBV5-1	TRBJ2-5	ASSYYGTELETQY
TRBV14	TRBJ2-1	ASSQDTTGAYRYNEQF
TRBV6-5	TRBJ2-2	ASSYSGPRRGPNTGELF
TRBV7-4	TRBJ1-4	ASSWRTGSEKLF
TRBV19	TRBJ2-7	ASSILGMGQGTYEQY
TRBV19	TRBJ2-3	ASSIGPPTDTQY
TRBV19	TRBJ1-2	ASSIGGVSAGYT
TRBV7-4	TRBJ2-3	ASSSPGTSGGLGTDTQY
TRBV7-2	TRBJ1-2	ASSPRGEDRDYGYT
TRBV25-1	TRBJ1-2	ASRETYGYT
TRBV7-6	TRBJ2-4	ASSSSGENIQY
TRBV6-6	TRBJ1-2	ASSGSGQGIYGYT
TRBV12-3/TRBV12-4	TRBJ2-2	ASRIGTGYTNTGELF
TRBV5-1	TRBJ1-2	ASSLDWSSGSNYGYT
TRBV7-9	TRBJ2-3	ASSGTGLWADTQY
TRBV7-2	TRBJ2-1	ASIKGTGGFNEQF
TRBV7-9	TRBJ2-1	ASSSAGSSYNEQF
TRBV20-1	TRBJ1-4	SARVVEGKLF
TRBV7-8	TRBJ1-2	ASSLETLGSYGYT
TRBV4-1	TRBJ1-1	ASSQGRGLNTEAF
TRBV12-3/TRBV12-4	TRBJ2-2	ASSLGPGFGELF
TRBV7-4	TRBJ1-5	ASSLARGEKYHQPQH
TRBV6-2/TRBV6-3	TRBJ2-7	ASSADAGSYEQY
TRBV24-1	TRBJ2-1	ATGERAHNEQF
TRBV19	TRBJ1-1	ASKGRVTEAF
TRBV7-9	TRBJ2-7	ASSFLGQAFYEQY
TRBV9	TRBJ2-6	ASSSPYRANSGANVLT
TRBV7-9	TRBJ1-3	ASSSTGETGNTIY
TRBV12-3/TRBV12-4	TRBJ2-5	ASSPNFEGETQY
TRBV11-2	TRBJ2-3	ASSQGLGDTQY
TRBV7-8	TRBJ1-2	ASSLIGQGDYGYT
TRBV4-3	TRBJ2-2	VSSRTASTGELF
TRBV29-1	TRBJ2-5	SVPEGQETQY
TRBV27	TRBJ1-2	ASAFTLSNGYT
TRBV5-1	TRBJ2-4	ASRPSDGIIQY
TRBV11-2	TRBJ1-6	ASSLTRGAESPLH
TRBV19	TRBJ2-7	ASSGTGPHPSSYEQY
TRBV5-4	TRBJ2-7	ASSEGLAGKGDEQY
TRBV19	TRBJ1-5	ASSIVPGNNQPQH
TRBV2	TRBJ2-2	ASTGTGTGELF
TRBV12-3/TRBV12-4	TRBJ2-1	ANMGLAGPTYNEQF
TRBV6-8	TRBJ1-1	ASSRMTGVEAF
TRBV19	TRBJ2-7	ASSIDRTGRPYEQY
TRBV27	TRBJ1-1	ASKVLMNTEAF
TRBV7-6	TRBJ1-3	ASSLTGSRNTIY
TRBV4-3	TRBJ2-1	ASSSGLAGGLVGEQF
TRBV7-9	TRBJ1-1	ASSPTPEGGNTEAF
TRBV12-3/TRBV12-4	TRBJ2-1	ASSLPHRVGGGSYNEQF
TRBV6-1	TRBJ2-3	ASSESSGGQGRDTQY
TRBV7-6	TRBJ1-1	ASSLAWGLQGANDEAF
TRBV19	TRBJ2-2	ATLTWQGPDTGELF
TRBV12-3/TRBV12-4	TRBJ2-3	ASTSSAGRTDTQY